What follows are 26 T cell receptor beta chains derived from one specimen sequenced in a study of early T cells in non-severe SARS-CoV-2 infection. TCRdb re-called the 5' RACE reads through MiXCR, storing one row per CDR3 protein. The repertoire has more than 80,000 distinct CDR3 sequences, 16% of them found once; the top ten carry about 1.3%. Source material: whole blood. The source of these receptors is an adult who was a healthcare worker with PCR-confirmed SARS-CoV-2 infection or an uninfected control (not recorded which).

This clonotype was counted only a few times. The J gene is TRBJ1-6, the V gene TRBV3-1, with 7 bases aligning to TRBD1. The ends lost 4 bases at V and 8 bases at J; junction bases unmatched: 8. From germline, CDR1 is LGHDT and CDR2 YNNKEL (reference sequence). The CDR3 runs to 15 residues. The CDR3 reads CASSRDWGTDSPLHF. The CDR3 nucleotides are TGTGCCAGCAGCCGCGACTGGGGGACAGATTCACCCCTCCACTTT.

In DNA form, the CDR3 reads TGTGCCAGTAGTATGTCCATCCGGGACTCGTCGGACCGGGAGCAGTACTTC. Translated: CASSMSIRDSSDREQYF. The chain links TRBV19 to TRBJ2-7, with a possible D match to TRBD2 (6 bases). The CDR3 totals 17 residues. Germline CDR1 LNHDA, CDR2 SQIVND (reference sequence). The V gene lost 3 bases and the J gene lost 7 bases, with 25 bases spanning the gap. The complete variable domain, with remaining parts taken from reference TRBV19 and TRBJ2-7, reads DGGITQSPKYLFRKEGQNVTLSCEQNLNHDAMYWYRQDPGQGLRLIYYSQIVNDFQKGDIAEGYSVSREKKESFPLTVTSAQKNPTAFYLCASSMSIRDSSDREQYFGPGTRLTVT.

Concerning this clonotype itself: One end of the junction does not line up with germline, which may come from a read error. The chain combines TRBV27 with TRBJ2-7; TRBD1 agrees at 12 bases. Germline V gives CDR1 MNHEY, CDR2 SMNVEV (reference sequence). The CDR3 has 17 residues. For the CDR3, the DNA is TGTGCCAGCAGTCTATCTTCAGCCGGGACAGGGGGCTGGGGGCAGTACTTC. Translation gives CASSLSSAGTGGWGQYF.

This sequence joins TRBV28 and TRBJ1-6; 8 bases align to TRBD1. The V gene end was trimmed by 6 bases and the J gene end by 9 bases; junction bases not matched to a gene: 7. The CDR3 covers 14 residues. Germline lookup yields CDR1 MDHEN and CDR2 SYDVKM. Here the CDR3 reads CASREQGGVSPLHF. The CDR3 DNA is TGTGCCAGCAGGGAACAGGGGGGAGTTTCACCCCTCCACTTT.

This clonotype was detected only a few times. V gene TRBV6-6 combines with J gene TRBJ2-3, with D perhaps TRBD1 (5 bases). This CDR3 region has 14 residues. V was cut by 7 bases and J by 2 bases, with 13 bases left in between. Germline CDR1 MNHNY, CDR2 SVGAGI (reference sequence). CDR3 in DNA: TGTGCCAGCAAAGGAATCAGGGTCACAGATACGCAGTATTTT. Translating gives CASKGIRVTDTQYF.

This clonotype was counted many times. V is TRBV6-6 and J is TRBJ1-1, with unresolved D. V was shortened by 7 bases and J by 1 base, with 7 bases between the two germline ends. Germline V gives CDR1 MNHNY, CDR2 SVGAGI (reference sequence). There are 12 residues in the CDR3. The CDR3 protein is CASTYKNTEAFF. The CDR3 coding sequence is TGTGCCAGCACCTACAAGAACACTGAAGCTTTCTTT.

The chain couples TRBV2 to TRBJ2-2; D uncertain. The germline V and J ends were trimmed by 8 bases and 0 bases, with 4 bases remaining between them. The CDR3 length is 12 residues. From germline, CDR1 is SNHLY and CDR2 FYNNEI. DNA for the CDR3: TGTGCCAGCGTGCCGAACACCGGGGAGCTGTTTTTT. It specifies CASVPNTGELFF.

This clonotype was found a few times. The chain has TRBV7-9 and TRBJ2-1; D is ambiguous. Germline CDR1 SEHNR, CDR2 FQNEAQ (reference sequence). The CDR3 consists of 12 residues. V lost 1 base and J lost 10, with 8 bases in between. The CDR3 nucleotides are TGTGCCAGCAGCTTAGTTAACGGGGAGCAGTTCTTC. The encoded protein is CASSLVNGEQFF.

This clonotype turned up a few times. The chain employs TRBV7-8 and TRBJ2-7; TRBD1 matches 7 bases. This CDR3 spans 14 amino acids. Losses at the gene ends were 5 bases for V and 5 bases for J; bases not matched to a gene: 9. Germline loops: CDR1 SGHVS, CDR2 FQNEAQ. The CDR3 sequence is CASSVPYRGHEQYF. CDR3 DNA sequence: TGTGCCAGCAGCGTGCCTTACAGGGGCCACGAGCAGTACTTC.

This clonotype was counted between two and nine times. The chain is built from TRBV4-3 and TRBJ1-6; D might be TRBD1 (5 bases). There are 16 residues in the CDR3. Trimming stripped 0 bases from V and 6 bases from J, with 12 bases between. Looked up from germline, CDR1 is LGHNA and CDR2 is YSLEER. The CDR3 region is CASSQDRSGTNSPLHF. As DNA, the CDR3 is TGCGCCAGCAGCCAAGATAGGTCAGGGACTAATTCACCCCTCCACTTT.

The rearrangement joins TRBV12-3 or TRBV12-4 to TRBJ1-1; D not resolved. V was shortened by 1 base and J by 0 bases, with 9 bases between the two germline ends. This CDR3 comprises 15 residues. CDR3 DNA sequence: TGTGCCAGCAGTTTAGAATATGGAGTGAACACTGAAGCTTTCTTT. This sequence encodes CASSLEYGVNTEAFF.

The chain couples TRBV12-3 or TRBV12-4 to TRBJ2-5, with 10 bases aligning to TRBD1. V lost 6 bases to trimming and J lost 5 bases; unmatched junction nucleotides: 3. The CDR3 consists of 13 residues. The CDR3 spells CASRTGGMETQYF. The CDR3 bases are TGTGCCAGCAGGACAGGGGGCATGGAGACCCAGTACTTC.

The rearrangement links TRBV4-3 to TRBJ1-4, with 9 bases fitting TRBD1. This CDR3 contains 14 residues. The germline V gene has CDR1 LGHNA and CDR2 YSLEER. Trimming took 4 bases from V and 6 from J; bases not matched to a gene: 3. The CDR3 loop is CASSPRDRDEKLFF. The DNA of the CDR3 is TGCGCCAGCAGCCCCCGGGACAGGGATGAAAAACTGTTTTTT.

This clonotype was observed a handful of times. The chain carries TRBV29-1 and TRBJ2-1; either TRBD1 or TRBD2 may supply D (5 bases each). The CDR3 has 11 residues. Trimming left V 4 bases short and J 9 bases short, with 10 bases between. Germline CDR1 SQVTM, CDR2 ANQGSEA. The CDR3 DNA sequence: TGCAGCGTTGGTCCGGGGCTTGAGCAGTTCTTC. Translation gives CSVGPGLEQFF.

The chain joins TRBV20-1 to TRBJ1-1, with D perhaps TRBD1 (6 bases). CDR3 length: 11 amino acids. Germline CDR1 DFQATT, CDR2 SNEGSKA (reference sequence). Trimming removed 6 bases at V and 11 bases at J, with 16 bases between. CDR3 DNA: TGCAGTGCAAGTTACAGGGCAAGCGCTTTCTTT. Amino acid sequence: CSASYRASAFF.

This clonotype was detected only a few times. The rearrangement uses TRBV5-1 and TRBJ2-6, with D unclear. CDR1 and CDR2 (germline): SGHRS, YFSETQ. The CDR3 has 16 amino acids. V was trimmed by 4 bases and J by 1 base, leaving 12 bases between them. The CDR3 here is CASSPQTLSGANVLTF. The CDR3 DNA reads TGCGCCAGCAGCCCCCAGACTTTATCTGGGGCCAACGTCCTGACTTTC.

This clonotype turned up a few times. The CDR3 DNA is TGTGCCAGCAGCTTAATCACTAGCGGGGTGGAGACCCAGTACTTC. This codes for CASSLITSGVETQYF. J is TRBJ2-5 and V is TRBV7-9, with TRBD2 matching over 10 bases. Looked up from germline, CDR1 is SEHNR and CDR2 is FQNEAQ (reference sequence). Unmatched junction bases numbered 5, after V lost 2 bases and J lost 5 bases. The CDR3 loop spans 15 amino acids.

This clonotype came up a few times. The CDR3 is CASSLRPRPNEQFF. In DNA form, the CDR3 reads TGTGCCAGCAGCCTACGACCCCGCCCCAATGAGCAGTTCTTC. The gene calls are TRBV5-5 and TRBJ2-1; D not certain. The V and J ends lost 4 bases and 6 bases respectively, with 14 bases between them. The CDR3 totals 14 residues. CDR1 is SGHKS, CDR2 YYEKEE, per germline (reference sequence).

In this sample, this clonotype turned up a few times. The chain combines TRBV7-9 with TRBJ1-3; D is ambiguous. This CDR3 has 12 residues. The V gene's germline CDR1 is SEHNR and CDR2 FQNEAQ (reference sequence). Trimming pared 5 bases from V and 4 bases from J, leaving 6 bases between. This CDR3 is CASSLNGNTIYF. In DNA, the CDR3 is TGTGCCAGCAGCCTAAACGGAAACACCATATATTTT. The whole variable domain, filled in from reference TRBV7-9 and TRBJ1-3, reads DTGVSQNPRHKITKRGQNVTFRCDPISEHNRLYWYRQTLGQGPEFLTYFQNEAQLEKSRLLSDRFSAERPKGSFSTLEIQRTEQGDSAMYLCASSLNGNTIYFGEGSWLTVV.

The chain is built from TRBV10-3 and TRBJ2-3; 7 nucleotides match TRBD2. Germline V gene sequence: CDR1 ENHRY, CDR2 SYGVKD. The junction had 9 bases not matched to a gene; V was cut back by 11 bases and J by 4 bases. The CDR3 has 13 residues. CDR3 residues: CAYGREGPDTQYF. Here the CDR3 DNA reads TGTGCCTATGGTAGGGAGGGCCCAGATACGCAGTATTTT.

A few counts support this clonotype. V and J are TRBV5-1 and TRBJ2-7; D is undetermined. Germline-derived CDR1 and CDR2 are SGHRS and YFSETQ. The CDR3 sequence is 16 residues long. V was shortened by 0 bases and J by 3 bases, with 16 bases between the two germline ends. In DNA form, the CDR3 reads TGCGCCAGCAGCTTGGTTGGAGCTAATGGGGACTACGAGCAGTACTTC. Translating gives CASSLVGANGDYEQYF.

The chain employs TRBV3-1 and TRBJ1-2; possibly TRBD1 for D (5 bases). The CDR3 is 15 residues long. CDR1 is LGHDT, CDR2 YNNKEL, per germline (reference sequence). The V end lost 1 base, the J end lost 8 bases, and 17 bases lay between the germline ends. Written as DNA, the CDR3 is TGTGCCAGCAGCCAAGCTAGGGATTGGGGGAGCGGCTACACCTTC. This codes for CASSQARDWGSGYTF.

In its sample, this clonotype was seen many times. The rearrangement uses TRBV11-2 and TRBJ1-1; 7 bases align to TRBD1. V shed 5 bases and J 0 bases; nucleotides not matched to a gene: 3. The CDR3 has 14 residues. Germline-derived CDR1 and CDR2 are SGHAT and FQNNGV. The CDR3 sequence: CASSRGPLNTEAFF. In nucleotides, the CDR3 is TGTGCCAGCAGCAGGGGGCCGCTGAACACTGAAGCTTTCTTT.

The table lists this clonotype with a few counts. The rearrangement joins TRBV20-1 to TRBJ1-5; no clear D gene. Trimming shortened V by 6 bases and J by 2 bases, and 14 bases separated the two germline ends. The germline gives CDR1 DFQATT, CDR2 SNEGSKA (reference sequence). CDR3 size: 14 residues. CDR3 amino acids: CSATEGIRNQPQHF. The CDR3 region has the DNA TGCAGTGCCACCGAGGGTATACGCAATCAGCCCCAGCATTTT.

This clonotype was recorded many times. This chain links TRBV14 with TRBJ2-7, with 8 bases aligning to TRBD2. The V and J ends lost 0 bases and 0 bases, in that order; junction bases with no gene match: 4. Germline lookup yields CDR1 SGHDN and CDR2 FVKESK. The CDR3 loop spans 16 amino acids. The CDR3 protein is CASSQDQRGRSYEQYF. Written as DNA, the CDR3 is TGTGCCAGCAGCCAAGATCAGCGGGGGCGCTCCTACGAGCAGTACTTC.

This clonotype was counted at least ten times. The genes are TRBV19 and TRBJ2-7; 12 nucleotides agree with TRBD1. The CDR3 is made up of 15 amino acids. CDR1 and CDR2 (germline): LNHDA, SQIVND (reference sequence). V gave up 5 bases and J gave up 4 bases; unmatched junction bases: 6. CDR3: CASSSPGQGAYEQYF. In nucleotides, the CDR3 is TGTGCCAGTAGTTCTCCGGGACAGGGGGCTTACGAGCAGTACTTC.